These 11 T cell receptor beta chains share one sample of origin, sequenced in a study of blood T cell repertoires in COVID-19. Sequencing used immunoSEQ multiplex PCR; TCRdb keeps in-frame clones, though not all of them. The sample comprises 150,000 to 200,000 clones, over 90% of which are singletons, and roughly 2.1% rests with the top ten. Source material: peripheral blood. These receptors all come from an older woman with COVID-19, enrolled during active disease.

The chain has TRBV5-1 and TRBJ2-7; D call uncertain. Germline V gene lookup returns CDR1 SGHRS and CDR2 YFSETQ. The V end lost 4 bases, the J end lost 7 bases, and 24 bases lay between the germline ends. CDR3 length: 16 residues. The CDR3 region has the DNA TGCGCCAGCAGCCCCCGAGTAGCTACGGCTAGTGGGGAGCAGTACTTC. Amino acid sequence: CASSPRVATASGEQYF.

The V gene is TRBV6-2 or TRBV6-3, the J gene TRBJ1-6, with 10 bases that match TRBD1. Germline V gives CDR1 MNHEY, CDR2 SVGEGT. Trimming removed 2 bases from V and 5 bases from J; junction bases left unmatched: 6. The CDR3 length is 17 residues. The CDR3 nucleotides read TGTGCCAGCAGTTACGAGACAGGGGGCCCAGATAATTCACCCCTCCACTTT. This gives the protein CASSYETGGPDNSPLHF.

The chain combines TRBV5-1 with TRBJ2-3, with D possibly matching TRBD1 (5 bases). The V and J ends lost 7 bases and 2 bases respectively, with 14 bases between them. This CDR3 is built from 14 residues. Germline values: CDR1 SGHRS, CDR2 YFSETQ. The CDR3 loop is CASVRADPTDTQYF. The CDR3 DNA is TGCGCCAGCGTCAGGGCAGACCCCACAGATACGCAGTATTTT. The whole variable domain, filled in from reference TRBV5-1 and TRBJ2-3, reads KAGVTQTPRYLIKTRGQQVTLSCSPISGHRSVSWYQQTPGQGLQFLFEYFSETQRNKGNFPGRFSGRQFSNSRSEMNVSTLELGDSALYLCASVRADPTDTQYFGPGTRLTVL.

V is TRBV7-9 and J is TRBJ1-5; 7 nucleotides agree with TRBD1. Per germline, CDR1 SEHNR and CDR2 FQNEAQ (reference sequence). The V gene end was trimmed by 5 bases and the J gene end by 4 bases; junction bases not matched to a gene: 5. CDR3 length equals 14 residues. CDR3 bases: TGTGCCAGCAGCCTCGGGACAGTTAATCAGCCCCAGCATTTT. Translation gives CASSLGTVNQPQHF.

The chain recombines TRBV3-1 (or the pseudogene TRBV3-2) with TRBJ2-7; a weak D match, TRBD1 (6 bases). V was pared by 4 bases and J by 3 bases, with 19 bases between. CDR1 and CDR2 (germline): LGHDT, YNNKEL (reference sequence). The CDR3 sequence is 16 residues long. The CDR3 region is CASSLFIEDRLYEQYF. The CDR3 DNA reads TGTGCCAGCAGCCTTTTCATTGAGGACAGACTCTACGAGCAGTACTTC.

The chain joins TRBV18 to TRBJ2-4; TRBD1 aligns across 8 bases. This CDR3 has 14 residues. V dropped 2 bases and J dropped 7; count of bases not matched to a gene: 4. The germline V gene encodes CDR1 KGHSH and CDR2 LQKENI. CDR3 sequence reads: CASSPLAGGNIQYF. The CDR3 nucleotides read TGTGCCAGCTCACCATTGGCAGGGGGCAACATTCAGTACTTC. Filled out from reference TRBV18 and TRBJ2-4, the complete variable domain reads NAGVMQNPRHLVRRRGQEARLRCSPMKGHSHVYWYRQLPEEGLKFMVYLQKENIIDESGMPKERFSAEFPKEGPSILRIQQVVRGDSAAYFCASSPLAGGNIQYFGAGTRLSVL.

The chain combines TRBV7-2 with TRBJ1-2, with D unresolved. The germline CDR1 and CDR2 sequences are SGHTA and FQGNSA. V was cut by 4 bases and J by 8 bases, with 11 bases left in between. The CDR3 runs to 12 residues. The CDR3, as DNA: TGTGCCAGCAGCTCCGGGAGTTTCGGCTACACCTTC. This sequence encodes CASSSGSFGYTF.

The rearrangement links TRBV18 to TRBJ1-2; the match to TRBD1 covers 9 bases. Germline-derived CDR1 and CDR2 are KGHSH and LQKENI. This CDR3 is built from 15 residues. J was trimmed by 2 bases and V by 2 bases; bases with no gene match: 3. CDR3 nucleotides: TGTGCCAGCTCACCATCCGGGACAGGGAACTATGGCTACACCTTC. Its protein product is CASSPSGTGNYGYTF.

V is TRBV3-1 (or the pseudogene TRBV3-2) and J is TRBJ2-7; D possibly corresponds to TRBD2 (6 bases). Looked up from germline, CDR1 is LGHDT and CDR2 is YNNKEL (reference sequence). The length of the CDR3 is 15 residues. Trimming removed 4 bases at V and 6 bases at J, with 19 bases between. The DNA for the CDR3 is TGTGCCAGCAGCCGACCGCGAACTGGAGGGGCCGAGCAGTACTTC. It codes for CASSRPRTGGAEQYF.

This chain connects TRBV6-5 to TRBJ1-2; 8 positions agree with TRBD1. With V trimmed by 4 bases and J by 3 bases, 10 bases remained unmatched. Per germline, CDR1 MNHEY and CDR2 SVGAGI. The CDR3 length is 16 residues. CDR3 DNA sequence: TGTGCCAGCAGTTTTATCAGCGACAGGGGTGACTATGGCTACACCTTC. Protein product: CASSFISDRGDYGYTF.

Notes on this clone: One end of the junction does not line up with germline, which may come from a read error. The chain carries TRBV6-5 and TRBJ1-2, with 8 nucleotides matching TRBD1. Germline CDR1 and CDR2: MNHEY and SVGAGI. The CDR3 loop spans 11 amino acids. As DNA, the CDR3 is TGTGCCAGCAGTAGCCGGGACAGGACCTTTTTC. Amino acids: CASSSRDRTFF.